A selection of T cell receptor beta chains follows, all from one sample in a study of vaccination and CD4 T cells after COVID-19. TCRdb itself ran the PCR reads through MiXCR, one entry per CDR3 protein. In the table there are around 19,000 distinct CDR3 sequences, roughly 38% of which are singletons. Antigens of these TCRs are unknown. Source: CD4+ T cells from blood, cultured in vitro, taken about 7 months after SARS-CoV-2 vaccination. The receptors shown here come from a human donor who had recovered from COVID-19. Each CDR3 is given with its conserved first and last residue. The D gene is left open where the match is weak. Not all rows give a size; the values are once, few, many and, for expanded clones, a class.

abundance	j_gene	d_gene	v_gene	CDR3nt	CDR3aa
few	TRBJ1-5	TRBD1	TRBV28	TGTGCCAGCAGCTCTGGACAGGGTAGCAATCAGCCCCAGCATTTT	CASSSGQGSNQPQHF
.	TRBJ2-1	.	TRBV29-1	TGCAGCGTGACCCGGCAGGGAGTGTACAATGAGCAGTTCTTC	CSVTRQGVYNEQFF
.	TRBJ2-2	TRBD1	TRBV18	TGTGCCAGCTCACCCGGACAGGGGAATTCAGGCGGGGAGCTGTTTTTT	CASSPGQGNSGGELFF
.	TRBJ1-1	.	TRBV10-3	TGTGCCACCAACCCCGGACTCAACACTGAAGCTTTCTTT	CATNPGLNTEAFF
.	TRBJ2-1	TRBD2	TRBV7-8	TGTGCCAGCAGCCAGCTTCCTAGCGGGAGTATGGATGGGCAGTTCTTC	CASSQLPSGSMDGQFF
.	TRBJ2-7	TRBD2	TRBV20-1	TGCAGTGCTAGTTTGGTCCAGACTAGCGGGAGGGGCGAGCAGTACTTC	CSASLVQTSGRGEQYF
few	TRBJ1-5	.	TRBV28	TGTGCCAGCAGTCCCCCCGTGGGTCAGGCCCAGCATTTT	CASSPPVGQAQHF
.	TRBJ2-1	TRBD2	TRBV20-1	TGCAGTGCTAGTGCTAGCGGGCTTCCCTACAATGAGCAGTTCTTC	CSASASGLPYNEQFF
few	TRBJ2-5	TRBD1	TRBV20-1	TGCAGTGCTTACAACCCAGGGGGACGGACCCAGTACTTC	CSAYNPGGRTQYF
few	TRBJ2-1	.	TRBV7-2	TGTGCCAGCCAGGCCCCCTCCGCCTACAATGAGCAGTTCTTC	CASQAPSAYNEQFF
few	TRBJ2-3	.	TRBV20-1	TGCAGTGCTACCCGGATGGGCACAGATACGCAGTATTTT	CSATRMGTDTQYF
.	TRBJ2-4	TRBD1	TRBV28	TGTGCCAGCAGTTTGAGACAGGGGGCCAACATTCAGTACTTC	CASSLRQGANIQYF
.	TRBJ2-5	.	TRBV5-5	TGTGCCAGCAGCACCAGAGCAACCTTGGGGCAAGAGACCCAGTACTTC	CASSTRATLGQETQYF
few	TRBJ2-7	TRBD1	TRBV20-1	TGCAGTGCTAGAGGACAGGGGGGGTACGAGCAGTACTTC	CSARGQGGYEQYF
.	TRBJ2-7	.	TRBV6-5	TGTGCCAGCAGTTCTTCTCGGGAAACCTACGAGCAGTACTTC	CASSSSRETYEQYF
few	TRBJ2-7	.	TRBV6-1	TGTGCCAGCAGCGACCGGTGGACAGTTGGGGAGCAGTACTTC	CASSDRWTVGEQYF
.	TRBJ2-3	TRBD2	TRBV7-6	TGTGCCAGCAGCTTAAGCATTAGCGGGAGGGCGGATACGCAGTATTTT	CASSLSISGRADTQYF
few	TRBJ1-5	.	TRBV19	TGTGCCAGTAGTAGGGCTAACCTAAATCAGCCCCAGCATTTT	CASSRANLNQPQHF
few	TRBJ2-7	.	TRBV19	TGTGCCAGTAGTATCCGAGACACCTACGAGCAGTACTTC	CASSIRDTYEQYF
.	TRBJ2-4	TRBD2	TRBV20-1	TGCAGTGCACGACTAGCGGGGGGTCGAAACATTCAGTACTTC	CSARLAGGRNIQYF
.	TRBJ1-1	.	TRBV18	TGTGCCAGCTCACTAGCATCGAGGGACACTGAAGCTTTCTTT	CASSLASRDTEAFF
.	TRBJ2-1	TRBD2	TRBV6-2/TRBV6-3	TGTGCCAGCAGTTACTCGGGACTAGCGGGAGTATACAATGAGCAGTTCTTC	CASSYSGLAGVYNEQFF
.	TRBJ1-5	.	TRBV20-1	TGCAGTGCTAGTCTCTCCAGGGCGGTTCAGCCCCAGCATTTT	CSASLSRAVQPQHF
.	TRBJ2-1	.	TRBV24-1	TGTGCCACCAGTACAGGGACACTCAACCCTTACAATGAGCAGTTCTTC	CATSTGTLNPYNEQFF
.	TRBJ2-1	TRBD2	TRBV24-1	TGTGCCACCAGCGGGGCCACTAGCGGGAGTTGGGGAAATGAGCAGTTCTTC	CATSGATSGSWGNEQFF
few	TRBJ2-1	.	TRBV20-1	TGCAGTGCTAGAGCCGGACTATTGATCTATGAGCAGTTCTTC	CSARAGLLIYEQFF
.	TRBJ2-3	.	TRBV7-6	TGTGCCAGCAACTTAGTCAACGCTCTAGATACGCAGTATTTT	CASNLVNALDTQYF
few	TRBJ2-7	.	TRBV20-1	TGCAGTGCTAGAATGGGCTACGAGCAGTACTTC	CSARMGYEQYF
.	TRBJ2-5	TRBD2	TRBV20-1	TGCAGTGCTAGGGATAGCGGGAGAGAGACCCAGTACTTC	CSARDSGRETQYF
.	TRBJ2-3	.	TRBV7-2	TGTGCCAGCAGCACCGGCCCTAGCACAGATACGCAGTATTTT	CASSTGPSTDTQYF
.	TRBJ2-1	.	TRBV24-1	TGTGCCACAAGGAACCCAGGGGAGGGCAATGAGCAGTTCTTC	CATRNPGEGNEQFF
few	TRBJ1-2	TRBD1	TRBV7-2	TGTGCCAGCAGCTTAGCGACAGGGGGGGGCTATGGCTACACCTTC	CASSLATGGGYGYTF
few	TRBJ2-5	.	TRBV28	TGTGCCAGCAGTTTGGTCCAGCAGGGTGTATCGCCCCAGTACTTC	CASSLVQQGVSPQYF
medium-sized	TRBJ1-2	.	TRBV20-1	TGCAGTGCTATCAGGGTTAGGGATGGCTACACCTTC	CSAIRVRDGYTF
.	TRBJ2-3	.	TRBV20-1	TGCAGTGCTAGAGAGGCGGGCACAGATACGCAGTATTTT	CSAREAGTDTQYF
few	TRBJ1-2	TRBD1	TRBV7-9	TGTGCCAGCAGCACTGCGGACAGGGGAGGCTATGGCTACACCTTC	CASSTADRGGYGYTF
few	TRBJ2-7	.	TRBV28	TGTGCCAGCAGTTTACAGGGGTTTGGGCAGTACTTC	CASSLQGFGQYF
.	TRBJ2-1	.	TRBV20-1	TGCAGTGCCCGGGGTGTCTTGGGTGAGCAGTTCTTC	CSARGVLGEQFF
few	TRBJ2-5	.	TRBV6-1	TGTGCCAGCAGTGAAAATGGGGTGGAGACCCAGTACTTC	CASSENGVETQYF
few	TRBJ2-5	TRBD2	TRBV6-1	TGTGCCAGCAGTGAAGCGAGGAGCGGGAGAGGAGAGACCCAGTACTTC	CASSEARSGRGETQYF
medium-sized	TRBJ2-7	.	TRBV15	TGTGCCACCAGCAGAGACTTGCTAGCTAGCGCCTACGAGCAGTACTTC	CATSRDLLASAYEQYF
.	TRBJ2-7	.	TRBV20-1	TGCAGTGCGGTTCCCTCTAGTCCCATCTACGAGCAGTACTTC	CSAVPSSPIYEQYF
.	TRBJ2-1	TRBD2	TRBV10-3	TGTGCCATCAGTGAGTCCCTTACGGGAGGGCGTCGCAATGAGCAGTTCTTC	CAISESLTGGRRNEQFF
.	TRBJ1-5	.	TRBV2	TGTGCCAGCATGTCCCTGGGGCAGCCCCAGCATTTT	CASMSLGQPQHF
.	TRBJ2-3	TRBD1	TRBV28	TGTGCCAGCAGTTCATGGACAGGGAGCACAGATACGCAGTATTTT	CASSSWTGSTDTQYF
few	TRBJ1-1	.	TRBV7-3	TGTGCCAGCAGCGTCCGGGGGGACACTGAAGCTTTCTTT	CASSVRGDTEAFF
medium-sized	TRBJ1-2	.	TRBV15	TGTGCCACCAGCAGAGACAGTTTTAACTATGGCTACACCTTC	CATSRDSFNYGYTF
.	TRBJ1-5	.	TRBV12-3/TRBV12-4	TGTGCCAGCAGTTTTGGGCAGGGGTATCAGCCCCAGCATTTT	CASSFGQGYQPQHF
once	TRBJ2-2	.	TRBV20-1	TGCAGTGCTAGAGATGCTCGTTCTGGGGCAGGGAACACCGGGGAGCTGTTTTTT	CSARDARSGAGNTGELFF
few	TRBJ2-4	TRBD2	TRBV20-1	TGCAGTGCCCATGAGGCGGGACTAGGGTTAAACATTCAGTACTTC	CSAHEAGLGLNIQYF
.	TRBJ1-1	.	TRBV18	TGTGCCAGCTCGCTCCAGGGAGCCAGTGAAGCTTTCTTT	CASSLQGASEAFF
.	TRBJ1-5	.	TRBV20-1	TGCAGTGCTATGAGGAGGGGTTATCAGCCCCAGCATTTT	CSAMRRGYQPQHF
.	TRBJ2-6	.	TRBV6-2/TRBV6-3	TGTGCCAGCAGTCCAAAAAGAGTCTCTGGGGCCAACGTCCTGACTTTC	CASSPKRVSGANVLTF
few	TRBJ2-3	.	TRBV7-2	TGTGCCAGCAGCTACCCTGGTAGTTTATCAGATACGCAGTATTTT	CASSYPGSLSDTQYF
.	TRBJ2-7	.	TRBV18	TGTGCCAGCCGGGGCGGGGACTACGAGCAGTACTTC	CASRGGDYEQYF